This T cell receptor beta chain was found in a study of response to subunit inactivated influenza vaccine. In TCRdb, the RT-PCR reads were re-called with MiXCR into one record per CDR3 protein. The sample yields hundreds of thousands of distinct CDR3 sequences, approximately 15% seen once. Concerning this clonotype: Antigen specificity is unknown.

The V and J ends lost 4 bases and 7 bases respectively, with 13 bases between them. There are 13 residues in the CDR3. The germline gives CDR1 SGHTA, CDR2 FQGNSA. Findings and limits, study-wide: Researchers suggested that each seasonal influenza vaccination recruits few new T cells.

The origin of this receptor is a man aged 50 to 59 who received an inactivated influenza vaccine. The rearrangement links TRBV7-2 to TRBJ1-2, with D hard to call. This specimen consisted of PBMCs from blood, obtained less than 15 days before vaccination. CDR3 DNA: TGTGCCAGCAGCTCCTACCTAGGATCTGGCTACACCTTC. This codes for CASSSYLGSGYTF.